The text below deals with one T cell receptor beta chain. The antigen is unknown. The same CDR3 also results from other DNA sequences found in this sample. The sample comes from a study of OX40 agonist ivuxolimab in advanced cancers. The wider study: Antecedent anti-PD-1, anti-PD-L1 or anti-CTLA-4 therapy was permissible, with around 40% having received some. Study-level results: Dose levels from 0.1 to 3.0 mg/kg saw CD4+ and CD8+ blood T cells expand clonally by week 6. Expanded clones belonging to CD8+ T cells outnumbered, on average, those of CD4+.

Sequencing was performed with immunoSEQ multiplex PCR; in TCRdb, only in-frame clones are kept and a portion is missing. The sample has tens of thousands of clones; 84% are singletons. V was shortened by 3 bases and J by 4 bases, with 6 bases between the two germline ends. CDR3 size: 12 residues. CDR1 and CDR2 from the germline V gene are SEHNR and FQNEAQ (reference sequence). The TCR originated in an adult with an advanced solid tumor such as melanoma, head and neck, liver or kidney cancer. This sequence joins TRBV7-9 and TRBJ2-5; D is unresolved. Sequencing was performed on CD4+ or CD8+ T cells sorted from blood, taken in a trial of the OX40 agonist ivuxolimab. CDR3 nucleotides: TGTGCCAGCAGCTTGGTAGGAGAGACCCAGTACTTC. Residues: CASSLVGETQYF.